A selection of T cell receptor beta chains follows, all from one sample in a study of cytomegalovirus exposure and HLA in healthy donors. Clones were sequenced by immunoSEQ multiplex PCR, and TCRdb holds only the in-frame ones, with some missing. The data show about 130,000 clones, about 11% seen once. The material sequenced was PBMCs. These receptors originate from a woman under 30 in good health and CMV-seropositive. Both conserved end residues are part of each CDR3. D genes are given only for firm matches. Expanded clones are given a class, and other clones once, few, many or no size at all.

len: 13
j_gene: TRBJ1-5
v_gene: TRBV27
abundance: -
d_gene: -
CDR3aa: CASKNGGNQPQHF
CDR3nt: TGTGCCAGCAAAAACGGGGGTAATCAGCCCCAGCATTTT

len: 15
j_gene: TRBJ2-7
v_gene: TRBV28
abundance: -
d_gene: TRBD1
CDR3aa: CASKPTGTVKYEQYF
CDR3nt: TGTGCCAGCAAACCAACCGGGACAGTTAAATACGAGCAGTACTTC

len: 15
j_gene: TRBJ1-4
v_gene: TRBV4-1
abundance: -
d_gene: TRBD1
CDR3aa: CASSGTGVVNEKLFF
CDR3nt: TGCGCCAGCAGCGGGACAGGGGTTGTAAATGAAAAACTGTTTTTT

len: 15
j_gene: TRBJ2-5
v_gene: TRBV7-3
abundance: few
d_gene: TRBD2
CDR3aa: CASSLSPSGRETQYF
CDR3nt: TGTGCCAGCAGCTTATCGCCTAGCGGGAGAGAGACCCAGTACTTC

len: 16
j_gene: TRBJ1-1
v_gene: TRBV18
abundance: -
d_gene: TRBD1
CDR3aa: CASSPWTGGIDTEAFF
CDR3nt: TGTGCCAGCTCACCGTGGACAGGGGGTATCGACACTGAAGCTTTCTTT

len: 16
j_gene: TRBJ1-5
v_gene: TRBV6-1
abundance: -
d_gene: -
CDR3aa: CASSEWGDYSNQPQHF
CDR3nt: TGTGCCAGCAGTGAATGGGGAGATTATAGCAATCAGCCCCAGCATTTT

len: 14
j_gene: TRBJ2-7
v_gene: TRBV6-1
abundance: -
d_gene: -
CDR3aa: CASELALSPHEQYF
CDR3nt: TGTGCCAGCGAGCTAGCGTTAAGTCCCCACGAGCAGTACTTC

len: 13
j_gene: TRBJ1-1
v_gene: TRBV30
abundance: -
d_gene: -
CDR3aa: CAWTVLSDTEAFF
CDR3nt: TGTGCCTGGACCGTCCTATCGGACACTGAAGCTTTCTTT

len: 15
j_gene: TRBJ2-1
v_gene: TRBV7-2
abundance: -
d_gene: TRBD1
CDR3aa: CASSSDRGVFNEQFF
CDR3nt: TGTGCCAGCAGCTCTGACAGGGGTGTATTTAATGAGCAGTTCTTC

len: 14
j_gene: TRBJ2-5
v_gene: TRBV30
abundance: few
d_gene: -
CDR3aa: CAWNPHAGQETQYF
CDR3nt: TGTGCCTGGAATCCCCACGCGGGCCAAGAGACCCAGTACTTC

len: 15
j_gene: TRBJ2-1
v_gene: TRBV6-5
abundance: -
d_gene: TRBD2
CDR3aa: CASRRGLAAANEQFF
CDR3nt: TGTGCCAGCAGGAGGGGACTAGCGGCCGCTAATGAGCAGTTCTTC

len: 15
j_gene: TRBJ2-3
v_gene: TRBV7-7
abundance: -
d_gene: -
CDR3aa: CASSLGELRTDTQYF
CDR3nt: TGTGCTAGCAGCTTAGGAGAACTCCGCACAGATACGCAGTATTTT

len: 14
j_gene: TRBJ1-2
v_gene: TRBV10-3
abundance: -
d_gene: -
CDR3aa: CAISESGPNYGYTF
CDR3nt: TGTGCCATCAGTGAGTCGGGCCCAAACTATGGCTACACCTTC

len: 12
j_gene: TRBJ1-2
v_gene: TRBV29-1
abundance: -
d_gene: TRBD1
CDR3aa: CSGGDRGNGYTF
CDR3nt: TGCAGCGGGGGGGACAGGGGGAATGGCTACACCTTC

len: 16
j_gene: TRBJ2-5
v_gene: TRBV6-5
abundance: few
d_gene: TRBD1
CDR3aa: CASSYSYRGRPETQYF
CDR3nt: TGTGCCAGCAGTTACTCATACAGGGGGAGGCCCGAGACCCAGTACTTC

len: 16
j_gene: TRBJ1-5
v_gene: TRBV28
abundance: -
d_gene: -
CDR3aa: CASSTKNRVTNQPQHF
CDR3nt: TGTGCCAGCAGCACCAAAAACAGGGTGACAAATCAGCCCCAGCATTTT

len: 13
j_gene: TRBJ2-7
v_gene: TRBV7-2
abundance: -
d_gene: -
CDR3aa: CASSPSSSYEQYF
CDR3nt: TGTGCCAGCAGCCCCTCCAGCTCCTACGAGCAGTACTTC

len: 15
j_gene: TRBJ2-1
v_gene: TRBV6-4
abundance: many
d_gene: TRBD2
CDR3aa: CASSRTSGSNNEQFF
CDR3nt: TGTGCCAGCAGCAGGACTAGCGGGAGCAACAATGAGCAGTTCTTC

len: 15
j_gene: TRBJ2-2
v_gene: TRBV6-5
abundance: few
d_gene: TRBD1
CDR3aa: CASSPPGQVAGELFF
CDR3nt: TGTGCCAGCAGTCCACCGGGACAGGTCGCCGGGGAGCTGTTTTTT

len: 12
j_gene: TRBJ2-3
v_gene: TRBV5-1
abundance: few
d_gene: -
CDR3aa: CASRSSTDTQYF
CDR3nt: TGCGCCAGCAGATCTAGCACAGATACGCAGTATTTT

len: 15
j_gene: TRBJ2-5
v_gene: TRBV4-1
abundance: -
d_gene: TRBD2
CDR3aa: CASSFGGLAQETQYF
CDR3nt: TGCGCCAGCAGCTTTGGGGGACTAGCCCAAGAGACCCAGTACTTC

len: 13
j_gene: TRBJ2-5
v_gene: TRBV4-1
abundance: few
d_gene: -
CDR3aa: CASSWGGEETQYF
CDR3nt: TGCGCCAGCAGCTGGGGCGGCGAGGAGACCCAGTACTTC

len: 16
j_gene: TRBJ2-2
v_gene: TRBV7-7
abundance: few
d_gene: TRBD2
CDR3aa: CASSPTTAGEAGELFF
CDR3nt: TGTGCTAGCAGCCCCACGACTGCGGGAGAAGCCGGGGAGCTGTTTTTT

len: 15
j_gene: TRBJ2-7
v_gene: TRBV27
abundance: -
d_gene: TRBD2
CDR3aa: CASSPSSGRRGEQYF
CDR3nt: TGTGCCAGCAGTCCTTCTAGCGGGAGGAGAGGCGAGCAGTACTTC

len: 15
j_gene: TRBJ1-3
v_gene: TRBV6-1
abundance: few
d_gene: -
CDR3aa: CASIQDTYSGNTIYF
CDR3nt: TGTGCCAGCATCCAAGACACCTACTCTGGAAACACCATATATTTT

len: 13
j_gene: TRBJ1-1
v_gene: TRBV18
abundance: -
d_gene: -
CDR3aa: CASSQGMNTEAFF
CDR3nt: TGTGCCAGCTCCCAGGGGATGAACACTGAAGCTTTCTTT

len: 15
j_gene: TRBJ2-3
v_gene: TRBV2
abundance: -
d_gene: -
CDR3aa: CASSEWSGVADTQYF
CDR3nt: TGTGCCAGCAGTGAATGGTCAGGGGTGGCAGATACGCAGTATTTT

len: 14
j_gene: TRBJ2-7
v_gene: TRBV14
abundance: few
d_gene: TRBD2
CDR3aa: CASSPLAGPNEQYF
CDR3nt: TGTGCCAGCAGCCCCCTAGCGGGCCCGAACGAGCAGTACTTC

len: 13
j_gene: TRBJ1-2
v_gene: TRBV6-1
abundance: few
d_gene: -
CDR3aa: CASSEQGGYGYTF
CDR3nt: TGTGCCAGCAGTGAGCAGGGCGGCTATGGCTACACCTTC

len: 15
j_gene: TRBJ2-2
v_gene: TRBV6-5
abundance: -
d_gene: TRBD2
CDR3aa: CASSLTSGSTGELFF
CDR3nt: TGTGCCAGCAGTTTGACTAGCGGGAGTACCGGGGAGCTGTTTTTT

len: 13
j_gene: TRBJ1-2
v_gene: TRBV19
abundance: -
d_gene: TRBD1
CDR3aa: CASSTTGIGGYTF
CDR3nt: TGTGCCAGTAGTACGACAGGGATTGGCGGCTACACCTTC

len: 14
j_gene: TRBJ1-1
v_gene: TRBV4-2
abundance: -
d_gene: -
CDR3aa: CASSWDKINTEAFF
CDR3nt: TGTGCCAGCAGCTGGGACAAGATAAACACTGAAGCTTTCTTT

len: 15
j_gene: TRBJ2-5
v_gene: TRBV2
abundance: -
d_gene: TRBD2
CDR3aa: CATNNEAGGPGTQYF
CDR3nt: TGTGCCACAAACAACGAAGCGGGAGGACCGGGGACCCAGTACTTC

len: 10
j_gene: TRBJ1-2
v_gene: TRBV20-1
abundance: -
d_gene: -
CDR3aa: CSAPFYGYTF
CDR3nt: TGCAGTGCCCCCTTCTATGGCTACACCTTC

len: 13
j_gene: TRBJ1-1
v_gene: TRBV4-1
abundance: -
d_gene: -
CDR3aa: CASSQESRGEAFF
CDR3nt: TGCGCCAGCAGCCAAGAGTCTCGGGGTGAAGCTTTCTTT

len: 15
j_gene: TRBJ2-1
v_gene: TRBV27
abundance: few
d_gene: TRBD2
CDR3aa: CASSLLAGAYNEQFF
CDR3nt: TGTGCCAGCAGTTTACTAGCGGGAGCCTACAATGAGCAGTTCTTC

len: 15
j_gene: TRBJ2-2
v_gene: TRBV13
abundance: -
d_gene: TRBD2
CDR3aa: CASSASGREAGELFF
CDR3nt: TGTGCCAGCAGCGCAAGCGGGAGAGAGGCCGGGGAGCTGTTTTTT

len: 14
j_gene: TRBJ2-3
v_gene: TRBV11-3
abundance: -
d_gene: TRBD2
CDR3aa: CASRPLAGDNTQYF
CDR3nt: TGTGCCAGCAGGCCACTAGCGGGAGACAATACGCAGTATTTT

len: 13
j_gene: TRBJ1-1
v_gene: TRBV19
abundance: few
d_gene: -
CDR3aa: CAAKSRSNTEAFF
CDR3nt: TGTGCCGCAAAGTCCAGATCGAACACTGAAGCTTTCTTT

len: 14
j_gene: TRBJ2-1
v_gene: TRBV6-4
abundance: -
d_gene: -
CDR3aa: CASSTARGSDEQFF
CDR3nt: TGTGCCAGCAGTACTGCTAGAGGGAGCGATGAGCAGTTCTTC

len: 12
j_gene: TRBJ2-7
v_gene: TRBV19
abundance: few
d_gene: TRBD2
CDR3aa: CASSSGGYEQYF
CDR3nt: TGTGCCAGTTCCAGCGGGGGCTACGAGCAGTACTTC

len: 14
j_gene: TRBJ2-2
v_gene: TRBV5-1
abundance: few
d_gene: -
CDR3aa: CASSSGGVSGELFF
CDR3nt: TGCGCCAGCAGCTCCGGAGGGGTTTCCGGGGAGCTGTTTTTT

len: 12
j_gene: TRBJ2-7
v_gene: TRBV5-1
abundance: -
d_gene: -
CDR3aa: CASSPDGGEQYF
CDR3nt: TGCGCCAGCAGCCCGGATGGAGGCGAGCAGTACTTC

len: 15
j_gene: TRBJ1-2
v_gene: TRBV5-1
abundance: -
d_gene: -
CDR3aa: CASSGGGASRYGYTF
CDR3nt: TGCGCCAGCAGTGGAGGGGGGGCTAGTCGCTATGGCTACACCTTC

len: 12
j_gene: TRBJ1-2
v_gene: TRBV6-1
abundance: few
d_gene: TRBD1
CDR3aa: CASIGQGDGYTF
CDR3nt: TGTGCCAGCATCGGACAGGGGGATGGCTACACCTTC

len: 17
j_gene: TRBJ1-5
v_gene: TRBV19
abundance: -
d_gene: TRBD1
CDR3aa: CASSNLGTGGYGQPQHF
CDR3nt: TGTGCCAGTAGTAATCTTGGGACAGGGGGTTACGGTCAGCCCCAGCATTTT

len: 14
j_gene: TRBJ1-1
v_gene: TRBV4-1
abundance: -
d_gene: -
CDR3aa: CASSQAGLNTEAFF
CDR3nt: TGCGCCAGCAGCCAAGCGGGATTGAACACTGAAGCTTTCTTT

len: 14
j_gene: TRBJ1-6
v_gene: TRBV30
abundance: -
d_gene: -
CDR3aa: CAWSVAGSNSPLHF
CDR3nt: TGTGCCTGGAGTGTCGCAGGGTCGAATTCACCCCTCCACTTT

len: 20
j_gene: TRBJ2-1
v_gene: TRBV4-2
abundance: few
d_gene: TRBD2
CDR3aa: CASSQDAGTSSPSSYNEQFF
CDR3nt: TGTGCCAGCAGCCAAGATGCGGGGACTAGCAGTCCCAGCTCCTACAATGAGCAGTTCTTC

len: 15
j_gene: TRBJ2-4
v_gene: TRBV30
abundance: -
d_gene: TRBD2
CDR3aa: CAWRRGGTTINIQYF
CDR3nt: TGTGCCTGGAGGCGCGGCGGGACTACGATAAACATTCAGTACTTC

len: 14
j_gene: TRBJ2-1
v_gene: TRBV9
abundance: -
d_gene: TRBD2
CDR3aa: CASSLTSGTNEQFF
CDR3nt: TGTGCCAGCAGCCTTACTAGCGGGACCAATGAGCAGTTCTTC

len: 14
j_gene: TRBJ2-2
v_gene: TRBV11-3
abundance: few
d_gene: -
CDR3aa: CASSLRVDTGELFF
CDR3nt: TGTGCCAGCAGCTTGAGGGTTGATACCGGGGAGCTGTTTTTT

len: 16
j_gene: TRBJ2-1
v_gene: TRBV30
abundance: few
d_gene: TRBD2
CDR3aa: CAWRNGGLAGGNEQFF
CDR3nt: TGTGCCTGGAGAAATGGGGGACTAGCGGGAGGCAATGAGCAGTTCTTC